This entry lists 8 T cell receptor beta chains sequenced from one sample in a study of tumor-infiltrating lymphocytes in localized non-small cell lung cancer. TCRdb's copy holds only in-frame clones and misses some; the assay was immunoSEQ multiplex PCR. The sample records approximately 17,000 clones, over 70% being singletons. Sequences were obtained from lung tumor tissue. The receptors were sampled from a human donor with non-small cell lung cancer.

This clone was counted only a few times. The CDR3, as DNA: TGTGCCAGCAGCTTAGACAGGAACACTGAAGCTTTCTTT. Translation gives CASSLDRNTEAFF. The genes are TRBV7-3 and TRBJ1-1; D possibly corresponds to TRBD1 (5 bases). The germline V gene has CDR1 SGHTA and CDR2 FQGTGA. V dropped 2 bases and J dropped 1 base, with 5 bases sitting between them. The CDR3 totals 13 residues.

The CDR3 is CASSLDSYNSPLHF. The CDR3 DNA follows: TGTGCCAGCAGCTTAGATTCCTATAATTCACCCCTCCACTTT. The chain joins TRBV11-2 to TRBJ1-6; D is ambiguous. The germline CDR1 and CDR2 sequences are SGHAT and FQNNGV. The CDR3 length is 14 residues. V lost 0 bases, J lost 1 base, and 1 base lay in between.

This clone was detected only once. The V and J genes are TRBV7-2 and TRBJ2-3; TRBD2 matches at 13 bases. CDR3 length equals 17 residues. The V and J ends lost 0 bases and 6 bases, in that order; junction bases with no gene match: 6. CDR1 SGHTA and CDR2 FQGNSA come from the germline V gene. The CDR3 nucleotides are TGTGCCAGCAGCTTAGCCCGGACTAGCGGGAGTGGTGATACGCAGTATTTT. Translated, it gives CASSLARTSGSGDTQYF.

This clone appeared a few times. The chain employs TRBV18 and TRBJ1-5; D gene unclear. CDR1 KGHSH and CDR2 LQKENI come from the germline V gene. Trimming took 6 bases from V and 2 from J, leaving 17 bases between them. This CDR3 comprises 16 residues. CDR3 DNA sequence: TGTGCCAGCTCGCCGGAGGGAACGGCGGGCAATCAGCCCCAGCATTTT. The encoded protein is CASSPEGTAGNQPQHF.

This clone was counted only a few times. The genes are TRBV4-1 and TRBJ2-2, with a tentative D call TRBD1 (6 bases). V was pared by 2 bases and J by 4 bases, with 11 bases between. Germline assignment: CDR1 MGHRA and CDR2 YSYEKL. CDR3 length equals 15 residues. This CDR3 is CASSQPDRATGELFF. CDR3 nucleotides: TGCGCCAGCAGCCAACCGGACAGAGCCACCGGGGAGCTGTTTTTT.

V usage is TRBV10-3 and J usage is TRBJ1-3; D call uncertain. The germline CDR1 and CDR2 sequences are ENHRY and SYGVKD. Deletions cut 7 bases from V and 3 bases from J, with 16 bases between. CDR3 length equals 15 residues. This chain's CDR3 is CAIKGMGRSGNTIYF. CDR3 nucleotides: TGTGCCATCAAAGGGATGGGGAGAAGTGGAAACACCATATATTTT.

This sequence joins TRBV6-5 and TRBJ1-2, with 7 bases fitting TRBD1. Trimming took 6 bases from V and 5 from J; bases not matched to a gene: 9. The CDR3 spans 14 residues. Germline CDR1 MNHEY, CDR2 SVGAGI. DNA of the CDR3: TGTGCCAGCAGGCCCGGACAGGCGGGATATGGCTACACCTTC. Translation: CASRPGQAGYGYTF.

CDR3 sequence: CASSQSTASYEQYF. In DNA form, the CDR3 reads TGCGCCAGCAGCCAGAGTACCGCCTCCTACGAGCAGTACTTC. V gene TRBV4-3 combines with J gene TRBJ2-7; D is undetermined. Looked up from germline, CDR1 is LGHNA and CDR2 is YSLEER. V lost 3 bases and J 0 bases, leaving 9 bases between the germline ends. The CDR3 is 14 residues long.